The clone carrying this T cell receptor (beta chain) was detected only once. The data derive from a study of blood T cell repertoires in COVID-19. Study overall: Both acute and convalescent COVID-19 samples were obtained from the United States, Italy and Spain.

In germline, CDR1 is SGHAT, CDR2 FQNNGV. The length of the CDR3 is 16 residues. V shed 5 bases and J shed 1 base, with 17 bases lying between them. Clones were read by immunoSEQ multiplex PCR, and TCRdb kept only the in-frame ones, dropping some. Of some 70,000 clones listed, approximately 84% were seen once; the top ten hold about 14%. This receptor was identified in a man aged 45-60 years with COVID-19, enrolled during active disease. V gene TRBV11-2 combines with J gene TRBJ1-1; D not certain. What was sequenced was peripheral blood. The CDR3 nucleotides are TGTGCCAGCAGCCCCCGCGGACGGGATACGAACACTGAAGCTTTCTTT. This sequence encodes CASSPRGRDTNTEAFF.